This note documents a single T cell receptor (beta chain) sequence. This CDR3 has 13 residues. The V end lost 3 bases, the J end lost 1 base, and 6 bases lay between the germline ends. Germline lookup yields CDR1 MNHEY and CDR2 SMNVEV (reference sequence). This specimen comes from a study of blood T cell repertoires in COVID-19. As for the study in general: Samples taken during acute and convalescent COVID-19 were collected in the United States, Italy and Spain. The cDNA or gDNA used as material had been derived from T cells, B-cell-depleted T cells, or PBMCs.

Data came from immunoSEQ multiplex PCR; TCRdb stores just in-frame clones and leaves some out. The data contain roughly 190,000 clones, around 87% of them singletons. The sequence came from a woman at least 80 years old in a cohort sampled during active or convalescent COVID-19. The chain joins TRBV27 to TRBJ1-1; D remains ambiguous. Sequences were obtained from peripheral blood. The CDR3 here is CASSLTWNTEAFF. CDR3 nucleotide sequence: TGTGCCAGCAGTTTGACATGGAACACTGAAGCTTTCTTT.